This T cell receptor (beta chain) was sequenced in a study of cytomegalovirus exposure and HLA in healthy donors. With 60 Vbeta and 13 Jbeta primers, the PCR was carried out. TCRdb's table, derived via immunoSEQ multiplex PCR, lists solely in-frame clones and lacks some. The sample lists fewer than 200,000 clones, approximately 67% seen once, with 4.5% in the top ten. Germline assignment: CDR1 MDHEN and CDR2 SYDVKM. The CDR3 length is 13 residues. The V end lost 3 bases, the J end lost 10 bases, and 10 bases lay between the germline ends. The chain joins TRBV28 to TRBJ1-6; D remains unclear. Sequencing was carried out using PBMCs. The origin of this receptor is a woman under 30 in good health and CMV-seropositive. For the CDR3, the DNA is TGTGCCAGCAGTTTGGTCCAGAACTCACCCCTCCACTTT. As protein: CASSLVQNSPLHF.